A selection of T cell receptor beta chains follows, all from one sample in a study of T cell repertoires in cytomegalovirus infection. TCRdb re-called the reads through MiXCR, storing one row per CDR3 protein. The sample consists of approximately 750,000 distinct CDR3 sequences, 35% to 45% of them appearing once. The sample was PBMCs. The source of these receptors is a human donor in good health (CMV status not recorded). Some clones in this sample may be carry-over from other donors' samples. Each CDR3 is given with its conserved first and last residue. A D gene is named only where the DNA matches it firmly. Only part of the rows carry a size: once, few, many, or a class if the clone is expanded.

v_call,cdr3_length,j_call,clone_size,d_call,cdr3_aa,cdr3_nt
TRBV28,17,TRBJ2-3,once,TRBD1,CASVYPAGTGTPNTQYF,TGTGCCAGCGTCTACCCTGCCGGGACAGGGACACCCAATACGCAGTATTTT
TRBV29-1,19,TRBJ2-1,once,NA,CSVEDPGVERLSSYNEQFF,TGCAGCGTTGAAGATCCAGGAGTCGAACGGCTTAGCTCCTACAATGAGCAGTTCTTC
TRBV7-2,14,TRBJ2-5,few,NA,CASLRQVGQETQYF,TGTGCCAGCCTTCGACAGGTGGGGCAGGAGACCCAGTACTTC
TRBV7-9,16,TRBJ2-7,once,TRBD1,CASSPADRGFPYEQYF,TGTGCCAGCAGCCCCGCGGACAGGGGATTCCCCTACGAGCAGTACTTC
TRBV15,15,TRBJ2-6,few,NA,CATSRDGTGANVLTF,TGTGCCACCAGCAGAGACGGAACTGGGGCCAACGTCCTGACTTTC
TRBV7-9,17,TRBJ2-1,NA,TRBD1,CASRPPTGVSSYNEQFF,TGTGCCAGCAGACCACCGACAGGGGTCAGCTCCTACAATGAGCAGTTCTTC
TRBV28,14,TRBJ1-4,many,NA,CASQEARINEKLFF,TGTGCCAGCCAGGAAGCTCGAATTAATGAAAAACTGTTTTTT
TRBV11-2,14,TRBJ1-1,NA,NA,CASRLDLGIAEAFF,TGTGCCAGCCGCTTAGATCTGGGGATAGCTGAAGCTTTCTTT
TRBV4-1,15,TRBJ2-5,NA,TRBD2,CASSQDRAGVETQYF,TGCGCCAGCAGCCAAGATAGGGCGGGGGTGGAGACCCAGTACTTC
TRBV7-9,13,TRBJ2-7,NA,NA,CASSFELPYEQYF,TGTGCCAGCAGCTTTGAGCTCCCCTACGAGCAGTACTTC
TRBV19,16,TRBJ1-4,few,TRBD1,CASSIILGRGPEKLFF,TGTGCCAGTAGTATAATTCTCGGCAGGGGGCCTGAAAAACTGTTTTTT
TRBV20-1,13,TRBJ2-2,NA,TRBD1,CSGTGTNTGELFF,TGCAGTGGGACAGGGACGAACACCGGGGAGCTGTTTTTT
TRBV7-8,16,TRBJ2-5,many,TRBD2,CASSLAAGGPPETQYF,TGTGCCAGCAGCTTAGCGGCGGGAGGGCCCCCAGAGACCCAGTACTTC
TRBV24-1,15,TRBJ2-3,few,TRBD2,CATSGLAGRGHTQYF,TGTGCCACCAGTGGACTAGCGGGACGAGGACATACGCAGTATTTT
TRBV19,15,TRBJ1-4,few,TRBD1,CATLPGQGRGEKLFF,TGTGCCACTCTCCCGGGACAGGGGAGAGGCGAAAAACTGTTTTTT
TRBV2,15,TRBJ2-1,NA,TRBD2,CASTLRTSGSDEQFF,TGTGCCAGCACCCTCCGGACTAGCGGGAGCGATGAGCAGTTCTTC
TRBV3-1,12,TRBJ2-5,NA,NA,CASSQDRETKYF,TGTGCCAGCAGCCAAGACCGGGAGACCAAGTACTTC
TRBV20-1,12,TRBJ2-2,NA,NA,CSVTWNTGELFF,TGCAGTGTGACCTGGAACACCGGGGAGCTGTTTTTT
TRBV12-3/TRBV12-4,13,TRBJ2-3,few,NA,CASGAVRTDTQYF,TGTGCCAGCGGAGCGGTGCGCACAGATACGCAGTATTTT
TRBV5-6,14,TRBJ2-7,NA,NA,CASSLEGRLYEQYF,TGTGCCAGCAGCTTGGAGGGGAGGCTTTACGAGCAGTACTTC
TRBV19,15,TRBJ1-5,few,NA,CASSTRSGSNQPQHF,TGTGCCAGTAGTACCCGATCAGGGTCTAATCAGCCCCAGCATTTT
TRBV7-9,15,TRBJ1-4,many,NA,CASSLEAGSNEKLFF,TGTGCCAGCAGTCTTGAGGCAGGGTCTAATGAAAAACTGTTTTTT
TRBV24-1,14,TRBJ2-3,NA,NA,CATSDWTSTDTQYF,TGTGCCACCAGTGATTGGACTAGCACAGATACGCAGTATTTT
TRBV12-3/TRBV12-4,14,TRBJ1-1,NA,TRBD1,CASSLRTGGREAFF,TGTGCCAGCAGTTTAAGGACAGGGGGCAGGGAAGCTTTCTTT
TRBV7-6,16,TRBJ2-5,few,NA,CASSLAAGRGLIAQYF,TGTGCCAGCAGCTTAGCGGCGGGGAGGGGGCTTATCGCCCAGTACTTC
TRBV11-2,17,TRBJ2-5,NA,NA,CASSLLPGQALQETQYF,TGTGCCAGCAGCTTATTACCGGGACAAGCGTTACAAGAGACCCAGTACTTC
TRBV19,17,TRBJ2-2,NA,NA,CASSPLKGWSGTGELFF,TGTGCCAGTAGTCCCCTGAAGGGCTGGAGTGGCACCGGGGAGCTGTTTTTT
TRBV5-6,11,TRBJ2-1,NA,NA,CASSETSHLFF,TGTGCCAGCAGCGAGACATCCCATTTGTTCTTC
TRBV14,15,TRBJ1-1,NA,TRBD1,CASSQVTGLNTEAFF,TGTGCCAGCAGCCAAGTGACAGGGCTGAACACTGAAGCTTTCTTT
TRBV25-1,12,TRBJ2-1,NA,NA,CASTRGYNEQFF,TGTGCCAGTACGAGGGGCTACAATGAGCAGTTCTTC
TRBV5-6,15,TRBJ1-2,many,NA,CASSRGVGPNYGYTF,TGTGCCAGCAGCAGGGGAGTAGGCCCTAACTATGGCTACACCTTC
TRBV20-1,13,TRBJ1-1,NA,TRBD1,CSARETGPTEAFF,TGCAGTGCTAGAGAGACAGGGCCAACTGAAGCTTTCTTT
TRBV3-1,14,TRBJ2-1,NA,TRBD2,CASRLAGDRGEQFF,TGTGCCAGCAGACTAGCGGGAGATCGCGGTGAGCAGTTCTTC
TRBV19,16,TRBJ1-2,few,NA,CASSTTYHQGAYGYTF,TGTGCCAGTAGTACGACGTACCACCAGGGAGCTTATGGCTACACCTTC
TRBV7-9,13,TRBJ2-3,NA,NA,CASSAYGTDTQYF,TGTGCCAGCAGCGCGTATGGTACAGATACGCAGTATTTT
TRBV10-3,17,TRBJ2-4,many,NA,CAISESVGARAKNIQYF,TGTGCCATCAGTGAGTCTGTGGGAGCAAGGGCCAAAAACATTCAGTACTTC
TRBV28,13,TRBJ2-7,NA,NA,CASSRTVPYEQYF,TGTGCCAGCAGCCGGACAGTCCCGTACGAGCAGTACTTC
TRBV20-1,13,TRBJ2-3,NA,NA,CSAPRTDTDTQYF,TGCAGTGCTCCACGGACCGACACAGATACGCAGTATTTT
TRBV29-1,11,TRBJ2-7,NA,NA,CSVEDPYEQYF,TGCAGCGTTGAAGATCCGTACGAGCAGTACTTC
TRBV4-1,18,TRBJ1-2,NA,NA,CASSQDEFWAGINYGYTF,TGCGCCAGCAGCCAAGATGAATTCTGGGCAGGGATTAACTATGGCTACACCTTC
TRBV20-1,12,TRBJ1-2,NA,TRBD1,CSVTGNHYGYPF,TGCAGTGTGACAGGGAACCACTATGGCTACCCCTTC
TRBV6-5,20,TRBJ2-1,few,TRBD2,CASRTGLAALPGGGGNEQFF,TGTGCCAGCAGAACGGGACTAGCGGCTTTACCGGGGGGTGGTGGCAATGAGCAGTTCTTC
TRBV7-2,14,TRBJ2-7,NA,TRBD1,CASSKDRGLYEQYF,TGTGCCAGCAGCAAGGACAGGGGGCTCTACGAGCAGTACTTC